Below, 14 T cell receptor beta chains from the same sample are listed, as sequenced in a study of yellow fever vaccine responses in identical twins. Via MiXCR, TCRdb re-called the RT-PCR reads, giving one row per CDR3 protein. The table records about 10,000 distinct CDR3 sequences, approximately 87% of them present only once. The sample was T cells from blood (PBMCs), unsorted or a sorted subset (not recorded which), taken before or after yellow fever vaccination (not recorded which). Every receptor here comes from a woman between 18 and 29 years old who received the yellow fever vaccine.

This clonotype was counted only a few times. The J gene is TRBJ1-2, the V gene TRBV6-1; TRBD1 matches 11 bases. With 6 bases clipped from V and 7 bases from J, the junction kept 4 bases outside the gene matches. The CDR3 is 13 residues long. CDR1 MNHNS and CDR2 SASEGT come from the germline V gene. The CDR3 loop reads CASRPGTGGGYTF. DNA of the CDR3: TGTGCCAGCAGACCCGGGACAGGGGGTGGCTACACCTTC.

The chain joins TRBV10-3 to TRBJ2-7; D possibly uses TRBD1 or TRBD2 (5 bases each). The CDR3 is 13 amino acids. Germline V CDR1 and CDR2: ENHRY, SYGVKD. Trimming left V 11 bases short and J 3 bases short, with 17 bases between. CDR3 protein: CAVARDGFYEQYV. Written as DNA, the CDR3 is TGTGCCGTTGCTAGGGACGGATTCTACGAGCAGTACGTC.

The genes are TRBV29-1 and TRBJ2-1; 7 positions match TRBD1. Per the germline V gene, CDR1 is SQVTM and CDR2 is ANQGSEA. This CDR3 is 12 amino acids long. V trimming: 6 bases; J trimming: 7 bases; junction bases outside the gene matches: 6. The CDR3: CSVSTGLNEQFF. As DNA, the CDR3 is TGCAGCGTGTCGACAGGGTTGAATGAGCAGTTCTTC.

This rearrangement joins TRBV19 to TRBJ2-5; unclear D gene. This CDR3 has 11 residues. Between the trimmed V and J ends, which lost 5 bases and 4 bases, there was a span of 5 bases. The germline gives CDR1 LNHDA, CDR2 SQIVND (reference sequence). The CDR3 DNA sequence: TGTGCCAGTAGTTCGTTAGAGACCCAGTACTTC. The encoded protein is CASSSLETQYF.

The chain is built from TRBV29-1 and TRBJ1-1; D gene ambiguous. V dropped 3 bases and J dropped 4 bases, with 18 bases sitting between them. CDR1 and CDR2 from the germline V gene are SQVTM and ANQGSEA. The CDR3 length is 15 residues. The CDR3 DNA is TGCAGCGTTGATGCGCAGCCGATTAAGGGCACTGAAGCTTTCTTT. This translates into CSVDAQPIKGTEAFF.

This chain links TRBV11-2 with TRBJ2-7; D gene unclear. Germline CDR1 and CDR2: SGHAT and FQNNGV. This CDR3 contains 14 residues. V gave up 1 base and J gave up 4 bases, with 11 bases separating them. The CDR3 DNA reads TGTGCCAGCAGCTTAGTCGGCTACTCGTACGAGCAGTACTTC. Protein sequence: CASSLVGYSYEQYF.

The chain links TRBV2 to TRBJ2-1; 9 bases match TRBD2. CDR1 is SNHLY and CDR2 is FYNNEI in the germline V gene. CDR3 length: 16 amino acids. V was pared by 6 bases and J by 0 bases, with 6 bases of the junction left unmatched. The chain's CDR3 is CASRTLAGSSYNEQFF. Written as DNA, the CDR3 is TGTGCCAGCAGGACTCTAGCGGGGAGCTCCTACAATGAGCAGTTCTTC. Complete variable domain (other parts from reference TRBV2 and TRBJ2-1): EPEVTQTPSHQVTQMGQEVILRCVPISNHLYFYWYRQILGQKVEFLVSFYNNEISEKSEIFDDQFSVERPDGSNFTLKIRSTKLEDSAMYFCASRTLAGSSYNEQFFGPGTRLTVL.

The J gene is TRBJ2-7, the V gene TRBV5-1, with D unresolved. Per the germline V gene, CDR1 is SGHRS and CDR2 is YFSETQ. V was shortened by 0 bases and J by 3 bases, with 7 bases between the two germline ends. The CDR3 length is 13 residues. The DNA for the CDR3 is TGCGCCAGCAGCTTGGTTGGGGACTACGAGCAGTACGTC. Residues: CASSLVGDYEQYV.

V and J are TRBV6-4 and TRBJ2-1, with D perhaps being TRBD1 or TRBD2 (5 bases each). CDR3 length: 14 amino acids. Between the trimmed V and J ends, which lost 2 bases and 3 bases, there was a span of 8 bases. Germline CDR1 MRHNA, CDR2 SNTAGT. CDR3 DNA sequence: TGTGCCAGCAGTGACGGGACCGACTACAATGAGCAGTTCTTC. Translated: CASSDGTDYNEQFF.

The chain couples TRBV11-3 to TRBJ1-1; 7 bases line up with TRBD1. Germline-derived CDR1 and CDR2 are SGHNT and YENEEA. The V and J ends lost 1 base and 0 bases, in that order; junction bases with no gene match: 8. This CDR3 region has 17 residues. Written as DNA, the CDR3 is TGTGCCAGCAGCTTAGTTGAGACAGGGACCATGAACACTGAAGCTTTCTTT. Translating gives CASSLVETGTMNTEAFF.

This clonotype was counted between two and nine times. The rearrangement links TRBV4-1 to TRBJ1-1, with 7 bases identical to TRBD1. Trimming removed 6 bases from V and 5 bases from J; junction bases left unmatched: 18. The length of the CDR3 is 17 residues. Germline V gene sequence: CDR1 MGHRA, CDR2 YSYEKL. As DNA, the CDR3 is TGCGCCAGCAGACAGAACAGGGGAGAAAAGGGTAGGACTGAAGCTTTCTTT. Residues: CASRQNRGEKGRTEAFF.

V and J are TRBV7-7 and TRBJ2-1; D possibly corresponds to TRBD1 (5 bases). The V and J ends lost 1 base and 9 bases respectively, with 19 bases between them. CDR1 SSHAT and CDR2 FNYEAQ come from the germline V gene (reference sequence). The CDR3 loop spans 16 amino acids. The CDR3 coding sequence is TGTGCCAGCAGCTTAGAACAGGTCGAATGTGTTGGTGAGCAGTTCTTC. Translated: CASSLEQVECVGEQFF.

This clonotype was recorded once. The V call is TRBV20-1, the J call TRBJ1-6; no definite D call. From germline, CDR1 is DFQATT and CDR2 SNEGSKA (reference sequence). Trimming took off 1 base at V and 0 bases at J, with 1 base between the two ends. The CDR3 contains 13 residues. The DNA of the CDR3 is TGCAGTGCTAGAGTCTCCTATAATTCACCCCTCCACTTT. Its protein is CSARVSYNSPLHF.

The V gene is TRBV7-2, the J gene TRBJ2-7; D possibly corresponds to TRBD2 (5 bases). This CDR3 contains 14 residues. Per the germline V gene, CDR1 is SGHTA and CDR2 is FQGNSA. V lost 5 bases and J 4 bases, leaving 15 bases between the germline ends. The CDR3 sequence: CASSPHRGPYEQYF. In DNA form, the CDR3 reads TGTGCCAGCAGCCCTCATAGAGGGCCGTACGAGCAGTACTTC.